The 28 T cell receptor beta chains given below trace back to one sample, sequenced in a study of cytomegalovirus exposure and HLA in healthy donors. Amplification used 60 Vbeta primers and 13 Jbeta primers. The repertoire was sequenced with immunoSEQ multiplex PCR; TCRdb's copy has only in-frame clones and lacks some. Of more than 150,000 clones detected, around 83% appear once; the ten largest clones hold around 1.6%. Specimen: PBMCs. The receptors derive from a man aged 45-65 years in good health and CMV-seronegative.

The chain has TRBV18 and TRBJ2-1, with TRBD1 matching over 8 bases. Trimming cost V 3 bases and J 10 bases; bases outside gene matches: 11. The length of the CDR3 is 15 residues. CDR1 and CDR2 (germline): KGHSH, LQKENI. The CDR3 reads CASSPLGQALFEQFF. The CDR3 DNA is TGTGCCAGCTCACCGCTGGGACAGGCCCTTTTCGAGCAGTTCTTC.

The chain combines TRBV5-1 with TRBJ1-2, with 10 bases fitting TRBD1. The germline V gene encodes CDR1 SGHRS and CDR2 YFSETQ. J was trimmed by 7 bases and V by 7 bases; bases with no gene match: 13. The CDR3 has 15 residues. CDR3 loop: CASSEEPGQGFGYTF. The CDR3 coding sequence is TGCGCCAGCTCGGAAGAGCCGGGACAGGGGTTTGGCTACACCTTC. The entire variable domain, with the rest obtained from reference TRBV5-1 and TRBJ1-2, is as follows: KAGVTQTPRYLIKTRGQQVTLSCSPISGHRSVSWYQQTPGQGLQFLFEYFSETQRNKGNFPGRFSGRQFSNSRSEMNVSTLELGDSALYLCASSEEPGQGFGYTFGSGTRLTVV.

This chain links TRBV7-9 with TRBJ2-5, with unresolved D. Trimming took off 1 base at V and 5 bases at J, with 8 bases between the two ends. The CDR3 covers 13 residues. Germline V gene data show CDR1 as SEHNR and CDR2 as FQNEAQ (reference sequence). CDR3 loop: CASSLGRRETQYF. The CDR3 nucleotides are TGTGCCAGCAGCTTAGGTAGGCGGGAGACCCAGTACTTC.

The rearrangement uses TRBV18 and TRBJ1-3; D might be TRBD1 (5 bases). This CDR3 region has 17 residues. CDR1 is KGHSH and CDR2 is LQKENI in the germline V gene. V lost 3 bases to trimming and J lost 0 bases, with 15 bases between them. CDR3 DNA: TGTGCCAGCTCACCGGGTCTGTTCGGGGGCTCTGGAAACACCATATATTTT. Translation: CASSPGLFGGSGNTIYF.

For this clone: The sample holds other DNA sequences that translate to the same CDR3. The chain has TRBV5-4 and TRBJ2-7, with 11 positions matching TRBD2. This CDR3 has 15 amino acids. J gave up 3 bases and V 0 bases, and 2 bases lay outside the gene matches. Germline values: CDR1 SGHNT, CDR2 YYREEE (reference sequence). This chain's CDR3 is CASSLAGTSGYEQYF. In DNA form, the CDR3 reads TGTGCCAGCAGCTTGGCCGGGACTAGCGGCTACGAGCAGTACTTC.

Only one count was recorded for this clone. The V gene is TRBV7-6, the J gene TRBJ1-5; D remains unclear. This CDR3 is 15 amino acids long. V was clipped by 5 bases and J by 3 bases, with 14 bases between them. CDR1 is SGHVS and CDR2 is FNYEAQ in the germline V gene. CDR3 sequence (DNA): TGTGCCAGCAGCCCAAACACATTAAACAATCAGCCCCAGCATTTT. Translation gives CASSPNTLNNQPQHF.

This clone was observed a single time. The chain couples TRBV11-3 to TRBJ2-7; TRBD2 aligns across 12 bases. CDR1 and CDR2 (germline): SGHNT, YENEEA. CDR3 length: 18 residues. The V and J ends lost 5 bases and 0 bases, in that order; junction bases with no gene match: 11. CDR3 bases: TGTGCCAGCAGCATCGGGACTAGCGGGTTCCTCCGCTCCTACGAGCAGTACTTC. This gives the protein CASSIGTSGFLRSYEQYF. The variable domain in full, with the rest retrieved from reference TRBV11-3 and TRBJ2-7, is EAGVVQSPRYKIIEKKQPVAFWCNPISGHNTLYWYLQNLGQGPELLIRYENEEAVDDSQLPKDRFSAERLKGVDSTLKIQPAELGDSAVYLCASSIGTSGFLRSYEQYFGPGTRLTVT.

The rearrangement joins TRBV28 to TRBJ2-5, with 8 bases matching TRBD1. From germline, CDR1 is MDHEN and CDR2 SYDVKM. CDR3 length: 15 amino acids. Unmatched junction bases numbered 6, after V lost 5 bases and J lost 1 base. The CDR3 here is CASSPIQGVQETQYF. In nucleotides, the CDR3 is TGTGCCAGCAGTCCTATACAGGGGGTCCAAGAGACCCAGTACTTC.

The chain is built from TRBV15 and TRBJ2-4, with D tentatively TRBD2 (5 bases). The ends were cut back, 0 bases at V and 0 bases at J, with 24 bases in the middle. Germline V lookup: CDR1 LNHNV, CDR2 YYDKDF (reference sequence). This CDR3 is built from 21 residues. The CDR3 DNA follows: TGTGCCACCAGCAGAGATTCATTACGGGTCTCAGCGGAGCTAGCCAAAAACATTCAGTACTTC. It is translated as CATSRDSLRVSAELAKNIQYF.

This clone was counted once. The chain uses TRBV27 and TRBJ1-6, with D perhaps matching TRBD1 (6 bases). There are 15 residues in the CDR3. V was clipped by 5 bases and J by 5 bases, with 13 bases between them. Germline lookup yields CDR1 MNHEY and CDR2 SMNVEV (reference sequence). The CDR3 sequence: CASSMDRRNNSPLHF. CDR3 in DNA: TGTGCCAGCAGTATGGACAGACGTAATAATTCACCCCTCCACTTT.

This chain links TRBV5-4 with TRBJ2-1, with 7 bases identical to TRBD2. With 6 bases clipped from V and 9 bases from J, the junction kept 18 bases outside the gene matches. This CDR3 contains 16 residues. In germline, CDR1 is SGHNT, CDR2 YYREEE (reference sequence). This CDR3 is CASTHGGGRAWGEQFF. The CDR3 nucleotides read TGTGCCAGCACCCATGGGGGGGGGAGGGCTTGGGGTGAGCAGTTCTTC.

DNA for the CDR3: TGTGCCAGCAGCCTTGTTCCTAGAGGGGGAAATACGCAGTATTTT. Protein sequence: CASSLVPRGGNTQYF. This chain connects TRBV7-2 to TRBJ2-3; maybe TRBD1 (6 bases). This CDR3 has 15 amino acids. Germline-derived CDR1 and CDR2 are SGHTA and FQGNSA. Trimming removed 5 bases at V and 7 bases at J, with 19 bases between.

The chain recombines TRBV10-3 with TRBJ1-2; possible D gene TRBD1, 5 bases. The germline gives CDR1 ENHRY, CDR2 SYGVKD. V gave up 6 bases and J gave up 5 bases, with 7 bases separating them. The CDR3 has 11 amino acids. The CDR3 DNA follows: TGTGCCATCAGCGGGGGTTATGGCTACACCTTC. Translation gives CAISGGYGYTF.

This chain connects TRBV7-2 to TRBJ2-7; D call uncertain. The CDR3 has 15 residues. Germline V gives CDR1 SGHTA, CDR2 FQGNSA. Deletions cut 5 bases from V and 0 bases from J, with 14 bases between. CDR3 coding DNA: TGTGCCAGCAGCGCCGAGCCATTCCCCTCCTACGAGCAGTACTTC. The encoded protein is CASSAEPFPSYEQYF.

This clone is a singleton in its sample. CDR3 DNA sequence: TGTGCCAGCAGCGGACGGGGAGGGAGGAACACTGAAGCTTTCTTT. This encodes CASSGRGGRNTEAFF. V gene TRBV9 combines with J gene TRBJ1-1; no firm D call. This CDR3 spans 15 amino acids. V was cut by 3 bases and J by 1 base, with 13 bases left in between. Germline CDR1 reads SGDLS; CDR2 reads YYNGEE.

The chain combines TRBV9 with TRBJ1-4; D is perhaps TRBD1 (6 bases). CDR3 size: 15 residues. V gave up 3 bases and J gave up 7 bases, with 16 bases separating them. CDR1 and CDR2 from the germline V gene are SGDLS and YYNGEE. The CDR3: CASSATGPLGEKLFF. CDR3 coding DNA: TGTGCCAGCAGCGCGACAGGACCCTTGGGTGAAAAACTGTTTTTT.

This chain joins TRBV9 and TRBJ2-1, with 8 bases fitting TRBD1. This CDR3 is 16 amino acids long. Germline V gene data show CDR1 as SGDLS and CDR2 as YYNGEE. V gave up 3 bases and J gave up 6 bases; unmatched junction bases: 11. The DNA of the CDR3 is TGTGCCAGCAGCGGGACACAGGGGGTTGGGTTCAATGAGCAGTTCTTC. Its protein product is CASSGTQGVGFNEQFF.

This clone has only one observation. The CDR3 here is CASSARAGDEQYF. Written as DNA, the CDR3 is TGCGCCAGCAGCGCTCGGGCGGGGGACGAGCAGTACTTC. V gene TRBV4-3 combines with J gene TRBJ2-5, with 7 bases matching TRBD2. The J call is in doubt because the DNA end fits TRBJ2-7 better. CDR1 and CDR2 from the germline V gene are LGHNA and YSLEER. The CDR3 has 13 residues.

The gene calls are TRBV11-1 and TRBJ2-4; D is possibly TRBD2 (7 bases). CDR3 size: 14 residues. Germline loops: CDR1 SGHAT, CDR2 FQDESV (reference sequence). Trimming pared 5 bases from V and 6 bases from J, leaving 14 bases between. The CDR3 sequence: CASSPRGATNIQYF. The CDR3 region has the DNA TGTGCCAGCAGCCCCCGGGGGGCAACAAACATTCAGTACTTC.

This sequence joins TRBV19 and TRBJ1-1; 8 bases agree with TRBD1. This CDR3 region has 14 residues. J gave up 6 bases and V 5 bases, and 8 bases lay outside the gene matches. CDR1 and CDR2 (germline): LNHDA, SQIVND (reference sequence). The CDR3 reads CASSPQGDIAEAFF. In DNA form, the CDR3 reads TGTGCCAGTAGTCCACAGGGGGATATAGCTGAAGCTTTCTTT.

This clone was detected once. The genes are TRBV5-1 and TRBJ1-1, with 9 positions matching TRBD1. CDR1 and CDR2 (germline): SGHRS, YFSETQ. V dropped 0 bases and J dropped 4; count of bases not matched to a gene: 7. This CDR3 contains 16 residues. Here the CDR3 DNA reads TGCGCCAGCAGCTTGGCTACAGGGGGCTTGGGCACTGAAGCTTTCTTT. The encoded protein is CASSLATGGLGTEAFF. The variable domain in full, completed from reference TRBV5-1 and TRBJ1-1, reads KAGVTQTPRYLIKTRGQQVTLSCSPISGHRSVSWYQQTPGQGLQFLFEYFSETQRNKGNFPGRFSGRQFSNSRSEMNVSTLELGDSALYLCASSLATGGLGTEAFFGQGTRLTVV.

Only one count was recorded for this clone. The rearrangement uses TRBV7-6 and TRBJ2-7; the match to TRBD1 covers 10 bases. The CDR3 contains 14 residues. The J segment lost 6 bases and the V segment lost 3 bases, leaving 5 bases of the junction unmatched. Germline V lookup: CDR1 SGHVS, CDR2 FNYEAQ. CDR3 nucleotides: TGTGCCAGCAGCTTCGATGACAGGGGGCGCGAGCAGTACTTC. Translating gives CASSFDDRGREQYF.

The J gene is TRBJ1-2, the V gene TRBV27; 12 positions match TRBD1. CDR3 length equals 16 residues. J lost 6 bases, V lost 6 bases, and 11 bases had no gene match. CDR1 and CDR2 from the germline V gene are MNHEY and SMNVEV (reference sequence). CDR3 amino acids: CASSHIPGQGANGYTF. The CDR3 coding sequence is TGTGCCAGCAGCCATATCCCGGGACAGGGGGCGAATGGCTACACCTTC.

This sequence joins TRBV27 and TRBJ2-3; 15 bases align to TRBD2. The CDR3 runs to 15 residues. Per the germline V gene, CDR1 is MNHEY and CDR2 is SMNVEV (reference sequence). With V trimmed by 5 bases and J by 9 bases, 6 bases remained unmatched. The CDR3 spells CASSTGLAGGLTQYF. CDR3 coding DNA: TGTGCCAGCAGTACAGGACTAGCGGGGGGGCTGACGCAGTATTTT.

The chain has TRBV5-1 and TRBJ2-5; possible D gene TRBD2, 5 bases. Trimming stripped 6 bases from V and 1 base from J, with 13 bases between. Germline values: CDR1 SGHRS, CDR2 YFSETQ. The CDR3 sequence is 14 residues long. The CDR3 loop is CASTHQGSQETQYF. The CDR3 nucleotides are TGCGCCAGCACCCACCAAGGGAGCCAAGAGACCCAGTACTTC.

The V call is TRBV6-5, the J call TRBJ2-5; D may be TRBD1 (7 bases). Trimming removed 0 bases from V and 2 bases from J, with 13 bases in between. Germline V gene data show CDR1 as MNHEY and CDR2 as SVGAGI. The CDR3 runs 16 residues. The CDR3 is CASSYSSAGGQETQYF. DNA of the CDR3: TGTGCCAGCAGTTACTCGTCGGCAGGGGGGCAAGAGACCCAGTACTTC.

The V call is TRBV19, the J call TRBJ1-6; D call uncertain. The CDR3 length is 15 residues. Germline values: CDR1 LNHDA, CDR2 SQIVND (reference sequence). Trimming took 6 bases from V and 7 from J, leaving 16 bases between them. Here the CDR3 reads CASRGIRPRNSPLHF. CDR3 DNA sequence: TGTGCCAGTAGGGGCATCAGGCCAAGGAATTCACCCCTCCACTTT.

The chain is built from TRBV14 and TRBJ2-5; 8 positions match TRBD2. Per germline, CDR1 SGHDN and CDR2 FVKESK. The CDR3 totals 15 residues. After removal of 0 bases from V and 5 bases from J, the junction contained 5 bases not matched to a gene. Here the CDR3 reads CASSQDWRGEETQYF. CDR3 DNA sequence: TGTGCCAGCAGCCAAGATTGGCGGGGGGAGGAGACCCAGTACTTC. Using reference TRBV14 and TRBJ2-5 for the parts outside the CDR3, the full variable domain is EAGVTQFPSHSVIEKGQTVTLRCDPISGHDNLYWYRRVMGKEIKFLLHFVKESKQDESGMPNNRFLAERTGGTYSTLKVQPAELEDSGVYFCASSQDWRGEETQYFGPGTRLLVL.